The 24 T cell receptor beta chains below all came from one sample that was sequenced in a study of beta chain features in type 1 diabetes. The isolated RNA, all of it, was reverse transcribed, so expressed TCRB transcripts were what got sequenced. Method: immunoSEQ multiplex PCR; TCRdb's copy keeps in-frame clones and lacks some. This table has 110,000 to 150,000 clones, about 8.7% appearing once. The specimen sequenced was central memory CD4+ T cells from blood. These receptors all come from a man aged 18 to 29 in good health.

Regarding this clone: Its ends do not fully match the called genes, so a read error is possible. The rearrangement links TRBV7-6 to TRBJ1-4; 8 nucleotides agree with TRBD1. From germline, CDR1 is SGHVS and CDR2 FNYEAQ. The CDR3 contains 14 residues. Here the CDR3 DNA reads TGTGCCAGCAGCCCCACAGGGGGGGTAGAGAAACTGGTTTTT. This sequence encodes CASSPTGGVEKLVF.

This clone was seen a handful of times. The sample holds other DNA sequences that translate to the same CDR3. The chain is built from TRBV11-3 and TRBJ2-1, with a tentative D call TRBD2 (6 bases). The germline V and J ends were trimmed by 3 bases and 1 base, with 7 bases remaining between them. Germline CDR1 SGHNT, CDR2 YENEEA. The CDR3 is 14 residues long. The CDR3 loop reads CASSLGGSYNEQFF. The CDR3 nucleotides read TGTGCCAGCAGCTTGGGGGGTTCCTACAATGAGCAGTTCTTC.

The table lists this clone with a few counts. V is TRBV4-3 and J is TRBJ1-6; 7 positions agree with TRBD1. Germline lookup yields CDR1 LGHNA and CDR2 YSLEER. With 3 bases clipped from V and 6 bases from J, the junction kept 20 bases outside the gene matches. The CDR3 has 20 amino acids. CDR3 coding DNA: TGCGCCAGCAGCCAGCCCCCCCTCCTCGAACAGGGGATTGTTAATTCACCCCTCCACTTT. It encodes CASSQPPLLEQGIVNSPLHF.

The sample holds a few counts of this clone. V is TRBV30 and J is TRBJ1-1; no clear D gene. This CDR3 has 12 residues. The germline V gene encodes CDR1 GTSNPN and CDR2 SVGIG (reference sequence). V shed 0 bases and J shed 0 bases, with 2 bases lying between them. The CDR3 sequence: CAWSVMNTEAFF. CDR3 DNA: TGTGCCTGGAGTGTCATGAACACTGAAGCTTTCTTT.

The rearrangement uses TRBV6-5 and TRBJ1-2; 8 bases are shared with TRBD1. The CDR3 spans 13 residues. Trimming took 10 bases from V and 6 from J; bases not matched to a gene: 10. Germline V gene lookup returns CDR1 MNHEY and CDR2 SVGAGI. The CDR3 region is CATKQGASHGYTF. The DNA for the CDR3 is TGTGCCACCAAGCAGGGGGCGTCCCATGGCTACACCTTC.

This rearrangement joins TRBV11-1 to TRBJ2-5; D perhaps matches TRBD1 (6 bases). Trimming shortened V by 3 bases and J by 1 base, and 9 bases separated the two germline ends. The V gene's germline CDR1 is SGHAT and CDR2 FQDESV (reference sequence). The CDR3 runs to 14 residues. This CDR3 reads CASSFGQSQETQYF. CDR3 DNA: TGTGCCAGCAGCTTTGGACAGTCCCAAGAGACCCAGTACTTC. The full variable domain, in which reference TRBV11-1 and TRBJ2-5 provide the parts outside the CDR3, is EAEVAQSPRYKITEKSQAVAFWCDPISGHATLYWYRQILGQGPELLVQFQDESVVDDSQLPKDRFSAERLKGVDSTLKIQPAELGDSAMYLCASSFGQSQETQYFGPGTRLLVL.

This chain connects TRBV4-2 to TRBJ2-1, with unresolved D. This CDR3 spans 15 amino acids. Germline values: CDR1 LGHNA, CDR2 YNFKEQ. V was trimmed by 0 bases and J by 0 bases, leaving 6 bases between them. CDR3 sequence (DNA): TGTGCCAGCAGCCAAGACTTACTCTCCTACAATGAGCAGTTCTTC. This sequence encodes CASSQDLLSYNEQFF.

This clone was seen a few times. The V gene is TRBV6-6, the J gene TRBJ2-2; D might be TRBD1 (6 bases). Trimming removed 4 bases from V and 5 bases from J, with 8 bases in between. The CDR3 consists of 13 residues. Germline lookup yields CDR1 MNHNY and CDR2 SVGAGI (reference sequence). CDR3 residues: CASSLTGTGELFF. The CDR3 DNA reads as TGTGCCAGCAGTTTAACAGGGACCGGGGAGCTGTTTTTT.

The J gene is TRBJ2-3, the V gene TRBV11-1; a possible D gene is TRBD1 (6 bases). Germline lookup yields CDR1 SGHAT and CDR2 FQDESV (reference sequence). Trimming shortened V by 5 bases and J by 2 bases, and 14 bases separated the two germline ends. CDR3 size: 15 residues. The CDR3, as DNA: TGTGCCAGCAGCAGCCAGGGGCAAAACACAGATACGCAGTATTTT. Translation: CASSSQGQNTDTQYF.

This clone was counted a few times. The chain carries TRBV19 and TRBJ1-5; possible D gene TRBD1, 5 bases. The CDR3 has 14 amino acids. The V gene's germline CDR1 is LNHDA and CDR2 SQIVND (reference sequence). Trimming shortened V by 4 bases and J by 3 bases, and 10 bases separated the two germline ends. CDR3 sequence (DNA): TGTGCCAGTAGTAAAGACAGTCCCAATCAGCCCCAGCATTTT. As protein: CASSKDSPNQPQHF. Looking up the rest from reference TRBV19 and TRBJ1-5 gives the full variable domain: DGGITQSPKYLFRKEGQNVTLSCEQNLNHDAMYWYRQDPGQGLRLIYYSQIVNDFQKGDIAEGYSVSREKKESFPLTVTSAQKNPTAFYLCASSKDSPNQPQHFGDGTRLSIL.

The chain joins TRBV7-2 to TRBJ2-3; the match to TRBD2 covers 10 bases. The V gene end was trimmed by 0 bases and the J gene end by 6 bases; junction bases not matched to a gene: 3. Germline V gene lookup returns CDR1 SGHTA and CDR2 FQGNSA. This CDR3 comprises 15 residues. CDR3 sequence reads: CASSLAGLATDTQYF. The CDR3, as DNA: TGTGCCAGCAGCTTAGCGGGACTAGCGACGGATACGCAGTATTTT.

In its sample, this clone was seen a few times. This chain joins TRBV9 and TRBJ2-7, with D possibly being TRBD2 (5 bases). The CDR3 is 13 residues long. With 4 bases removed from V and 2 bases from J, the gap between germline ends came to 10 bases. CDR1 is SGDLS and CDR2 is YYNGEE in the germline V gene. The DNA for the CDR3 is TGTGCCAGCAGCCTCTCGGGAACCTACGAGCAGTACTTC. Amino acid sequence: CASSLSGTYEQYF.

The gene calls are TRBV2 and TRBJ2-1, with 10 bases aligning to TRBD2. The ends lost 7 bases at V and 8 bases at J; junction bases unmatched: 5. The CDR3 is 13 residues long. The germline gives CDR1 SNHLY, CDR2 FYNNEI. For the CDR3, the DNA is TGTGCCAGCAAAGCGGGGGGGTTCTATGAGCAGTTCTTC. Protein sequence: CASKAGGFYEQFF.

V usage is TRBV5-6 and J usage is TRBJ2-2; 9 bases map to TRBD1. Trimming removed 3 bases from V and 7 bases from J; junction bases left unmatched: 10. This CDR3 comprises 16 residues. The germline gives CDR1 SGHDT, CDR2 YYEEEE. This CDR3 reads CASSSWTGEIGGELFF. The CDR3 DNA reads TGTGCCAGCAGCTCCTGGACAGGGGAAATCGGCGGGGAGCTGTTTTTT.

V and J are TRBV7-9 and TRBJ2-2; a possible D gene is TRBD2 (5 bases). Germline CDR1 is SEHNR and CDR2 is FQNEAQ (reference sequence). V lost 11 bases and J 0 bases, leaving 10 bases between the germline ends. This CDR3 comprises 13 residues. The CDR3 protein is CAAGVANTGELFF. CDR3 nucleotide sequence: TGTGCCGCGGGCGTAGCGAACACCGGGGAGCTGTTTTTT.

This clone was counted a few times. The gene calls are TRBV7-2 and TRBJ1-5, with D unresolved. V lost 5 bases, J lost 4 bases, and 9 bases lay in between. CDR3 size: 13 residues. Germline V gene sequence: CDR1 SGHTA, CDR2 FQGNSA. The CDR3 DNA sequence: TGTGCCAGCAGCCCAACAGCAAATCAGCCCCAGCATTTT. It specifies CASSPTANQPQHF.

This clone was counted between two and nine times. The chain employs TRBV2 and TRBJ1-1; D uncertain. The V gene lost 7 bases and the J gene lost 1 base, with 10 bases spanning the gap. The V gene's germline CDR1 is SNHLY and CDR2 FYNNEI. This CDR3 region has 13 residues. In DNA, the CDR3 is TGTGCCAGCAACGTGTTCGGGAACACTGAAGCTTTCTTT. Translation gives CASNVFGNTEAFF.

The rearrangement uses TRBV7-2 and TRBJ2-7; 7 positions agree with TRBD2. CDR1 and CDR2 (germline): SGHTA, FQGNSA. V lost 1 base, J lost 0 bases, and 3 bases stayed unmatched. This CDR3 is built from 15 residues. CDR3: CASSLERGFSYEQYF. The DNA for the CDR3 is TGTGCCAGCAGCTTAGAGCGGGGATTCTCCTACGAGCAGTACTTC.

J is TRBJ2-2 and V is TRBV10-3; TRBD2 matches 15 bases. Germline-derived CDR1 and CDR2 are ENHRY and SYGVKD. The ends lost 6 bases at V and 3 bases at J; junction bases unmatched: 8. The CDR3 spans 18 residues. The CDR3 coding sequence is TGTGCCATCAGCTCCGGGACTAGCGGGGGGCAGTACACCGGGGAGCTGTTTTTT. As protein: CAISSGTSGGQYTGELFF.

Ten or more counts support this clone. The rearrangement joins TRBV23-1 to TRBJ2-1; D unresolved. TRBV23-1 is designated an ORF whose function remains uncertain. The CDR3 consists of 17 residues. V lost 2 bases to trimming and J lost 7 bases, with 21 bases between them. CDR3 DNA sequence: TGCGCCAGCAGTCAAGTTCCGGAGACGGTGGTACCTAATGAGCAGTTCTTC. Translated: CASSQVPETVVPNEQFF.

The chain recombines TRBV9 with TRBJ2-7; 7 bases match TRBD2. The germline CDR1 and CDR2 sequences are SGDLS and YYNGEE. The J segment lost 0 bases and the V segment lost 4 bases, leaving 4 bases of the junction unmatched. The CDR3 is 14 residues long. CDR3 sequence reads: CASSPRGISYEQYF. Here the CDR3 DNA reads TGTGCCAGCAGCCCGCGGGGGATCTCCTACGAGCAGTACTTC.

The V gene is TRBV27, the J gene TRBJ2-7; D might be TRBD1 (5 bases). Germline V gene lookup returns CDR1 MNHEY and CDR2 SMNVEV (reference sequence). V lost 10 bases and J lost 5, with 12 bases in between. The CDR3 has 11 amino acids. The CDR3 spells CATRTSHEQYF. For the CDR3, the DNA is TGTGCCACCCGGACATCCCACGAGCAGTACTTC.

The CDR3 loop is CASSFPGGAPNEQYF. CDR3 nucleotides: TGTGCCAGCAGCTTCCCCGGGGGGGCCCCGAACGAGCAGTACTTC. V is TRBV7-2 and J is TRBJ2-7, with 8 nucleotides matching TRBD2. CDR1 and CDR2 (germline): SGHTA, FQGNSA. The CDR3 is made up of 15 amino acids. V lost 3 bases, J lost 5 bases, and 9 bases stayed unmatched.

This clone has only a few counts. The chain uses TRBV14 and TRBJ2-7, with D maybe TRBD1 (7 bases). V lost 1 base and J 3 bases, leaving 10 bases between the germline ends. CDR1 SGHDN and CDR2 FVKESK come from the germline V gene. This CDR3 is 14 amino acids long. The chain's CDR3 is CASSQGQGGYEQYF. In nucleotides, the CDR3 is TGTGCCAGCAGCCAAGGCCAGGGGGGCTACGAGCAGTACTTC. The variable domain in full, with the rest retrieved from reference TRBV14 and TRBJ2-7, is EAGVTQFPSHSVIEKGQTVTLRCDPISGHDNLYWYRRVMGKEIKFLLHFVKESKQDESGMPNNRFLAERTGGTYSTLKVQPAELEDSGVYFCASSQGQGGYEQYFGPGTRLTVT.